Listed below are T cell receptor beta chains from one sample, sequenced in a study of blood T cell repertoires in COVID-19. The table came from immunoSEQ multiplex PCR; TCRdb's copy has only in-frame clones and leaves some out. The repertoire consists of about 200,000 clones, with around four fifths occurring once and the leading ten covering 27%. The sequenced sample was peripheral blood. Receptors were obtained from a man between 40 and 49 years old with acute or convalescent COVID-19. The CDR3 runs from the conserved cysteine through the conserved F or W. A D gene is named only where the DNA matches it firmly. A row's size may be missing; if present it is once, few, many or a size class.

size: NA
V: TRBV4-1
D: NA
J: TRBJ2-1
DNA: TGCGCCAGCAGCCTCGGGCGGGCGGTGAATGAGCAGTTCTTC
CDR3: CASSLGRAVNEQFF

size: NA
V: TRBV9
D: TRBD2
J: TRBJ2-3
DNA: TGTGCCAGCAGCCTTAGCGGGAGAGCTAGCACAGATACGCAGTATTTT
CDR3: CASSLSGRASTDTQYF

size: NA
V: TRBV28
D: NA
J: TRBJ1-6
DNA: TGTGCCAGCAGTTCTACCGGGACGGGGGAAAATTCACCCCTCCACTTT
CDR3: CASSSTGTGENSPLHF

size: NA
V: TRBV5-6
D: NA
J: TRBJ1-1
DNA: TGTGCCAGCAGCTTGCAGGGTTGGGTTGAAGCTTTCTTT
CDR3: CASSLQGWVEAFF

size: NA
V: TRBV5-1
D: TRBD1
J: TRBJ1-6
DNA: TGCGCCAGCAGCGTCTCACAGGGGCGAACCAATTCACCCCTCCACTTT
CDR3: CASSVSQGRTNSPLHF

size: NA
V: TRBV11-1
D: TRBD2
J: TRBJ2-7
DNA: TGTGCCAGCAGCCCTCCGGGAACTAGCGGGACCTACGAGCAGTACTTC
CDR3: CASSPPGTSGTYEQYF

size: NA
V: TRBV14
D: TRBD2
J: TRBJ2-5
DNA: TGTGCCAGCAGCCCCTGGGAGGGACGGGAAGGAGAGACCCAGTACTTC
CDR3: CASSPWEGREGETQYF

size: NA
V: TRBV18
D: NA
J: TRBJ1-4
DNA: TGTGCCAGCTCACAAAGGACAGCAACTAATGAAAAACTGTTTTTT
CDR3: CASSQRTATNEKLFF

size: NA
V: TRBV11-2
D: NA
J: TRBJ1-4
DNA: TGTGCCAGCAGCTCAGGGTCCCAGTTCGAAAAACTGTTTTTT
CDR3: CASSSGSQFEKLFF

size: NA
V: TRBV18
D: TRBD1
J: TRBJ1-1
DNA: TGTGCCAGCTCACGGCAGGGGGCTGAAGCTTTCTTT
CDR3: CASSRQGAEAFF

size: few
V: TRBV12-3/TRBV12-4
D: TRBD1
J: TRBJ1-2
DNA: TGTGCCAGCAGTTCCTCGACAGGGATTGGCTACACCTTC
CDR3: CASSSSTGIGYTF

size: few
V: TRBV6-5
D: NA
J: TRBJ1-1
DNA: TGTGCCAGCAGTTACAGGTTCGGGGGAACTGAAGCTTTCTTT
CDR3: CASSYRFGGTEAFF

size: NA
V: TRBV19
D: NA
J: TRBJ1-5
DNA: TGTGCCAGTAGTATAGGGTTACAGGGACATAGCAATCAGCCCCAGCATTTT
CDR3: CASSIGLQGHSNQPQHF

size: NA
V: TRBV4-2
D: TRBD1
J: TRBJ1-4
DNA: TGTGCCAGCAGCCAAGAGGCAGGGGGCCGTAAAAAACTGTTTTTT
CDR3: CASSQEAGGRKKLFF

size: NA
V: TRBV28
D: NA
J: TRBJ1-5
DNA: TGTGCCAGCAGTTTAGAACATAGCAATCAGCCCCAGCATTTT
CDR3: CASSLEHSNQPQHF

size: NA
V: TRBV15
D: NA
J: TRBJ2-1
DNA: TGTGCCACCAGCCCACCAAGGACACTAACCCACAATGAGCAGTTCTTC
CDR3: CATSPPRTLTHNEQFF

size: NA
V: TRBV6-4
D: TRBD1
J: TRBJ2-1
DNA: TGTGCCAGCAGCCAGACAGGGAACTCCTACAATGAGCAGTTCTTC
CDR3: CASSQTGNSYNEQFF

size: NA
V: TRBV12-3/TRBV12-4
D: NA
J: TRBJ2-2
DNA: TGTGCCAGCAGTTTAGCTGGGCACGGGGAGCTGTTTTTT
CDR3: CASSLAGHGELFF

size: once
V: TRBV5-1
D: TRBD1
J: TRBJ2-1
DNA: TGCGCCAGCAGCTTAGGACAGGGTAGCTACAATGAGCAGTTCTTC
CDR3: CASSLGQGSYNEQFF

size: NA
V: TRBV7-9
D: NA
J: TRBJ2-7
DNA: TGTGCCAGCAGCTCAGCGAGTTTCCACGAGCAGTACTTC
CDR3: CASSSASFHEQYF

size: NA
V: TRBV13
D: TRBD2
J: TRBJ2-1
DNA: TGTGCCAGCAGCTTGGTGACTAGCGGGAGCTCCTACAATGAGCAGTTCTTC
CDR3: CASSLVTSGSSYNEQFF

size: NA
V: TRBV19
D: TRBD2
J: TRBJ2-7
DNA: TGTGCCAGTAGTCAAGCGGGAGGCCTAACGTGGCAGTACTTC
CDR3: CASSQAGGLTWQYF

size: NA
V: TRBV7-8
D: TRBD1
J: TRBJ1-4
DNA: TGTGCCAGCACGGGACAGGGTTGGAATGAAAAACTGTTTTTT
CDR3: CASTGQGWNEKLFF

size: NA
V: TRBV2
D: NA
J: TRBJ1-5
DNA: TGTGCCAGCAGCCGGGACACCGAGGGCAATCAGCCCCAGCATTTT
CDR3: CASSRDTEGNQPQHF